This T cell receptor beta chain came from a study of control samples from healthy donors and cancer patients. TCRdb keeps only in-frame clones here, not all; method: immunoSEQ multiplex PCR. The data show 230,000 or so clones, about 94% seen once. This TCR was recovered from a man aged 50 to 60 in good health. The sequenced sample consisted of blood.

The CDR3 bases are TGTGCTAGTAAGGGCCCGACTGTCCCTAACACTGAAGCTTTCTTT. Translating it yields CASKGPTVPNTEAFF. The chain joins TRBV12-5 to TRBJ1-1; no firm D call. The ends were cut back, 8 bases at V and 2 bases at J, with 18 bases in the middle. Germline CDR1 LGHNT, CDR2 FRNRAP. This CDR3 region has 15 residues.